A selection of T cell receptor beta chains follows, all from one sample in a study of response to subunit inactivated influenza vaccine. From the RT-PCR reads, TCRdb called clonotypes with MiXCR, one entry per CDR3 protein. In the table there are about 500,000 distinct CDR3 sequences, 15% to 20% of which are singletons. The sequenced sample was CD4+ T cells sorted from PBMCs, obtained around 2 years after vaccination. Source of these receptors: a man aged 50-75 years who received an inactivated influenza vaccine. CDR3s include the opening cysteine and the closing phenylalanine or tryptophan. D genes are given only for firm matches. Where a row states a size, it is once, few, many or the class of an expanded clone; other rows omit it.

CDR3 protein,CDR3 DNA,V gene,clone size,J gene,D gene
CASSQAFVASTDTQYF,TGCGCCAGCAGCCAAGCATTCGTGGCAAGCACAGATACGCAGTATTTT,TRBV4-1,-,TRBJ2-3,-
CASSLNRGVSNTEAFF,TGTGCCAGCAGTTTGAACAGGGGGGTCTCGAACACTGAAGCTTTCTTT,TRBV12-3/TRBV12-4,few,TRBJ1-1,TRBD1
CASSLPGGTYTQYF,TGTGCCAGCAGTTTGCCCGGAGGCACTTATACGCAGTATTTT,TRBV12-3/TRBV12-4,-,TRBJ2-3,-
CASRYNTGELFF,TGTGCCAGCAGGTACAACACCGGGGAGCTGTTTTTT,TRBV12-3/TRBV12-4,many,TRBJ2-2,-
CASSPDSGRHNEQFF,TGTGCCAGCAGCCCAGATAGCGGGAGGCACAATGAGCAGTTCTTC,TRBV7-3,-,TRBJ2-1,TRBD2
CASSLLGTKFGELFF,TGTGCCAGCAGCTTGCTTGGGACTAAATTCGGGGAGCTGTTTTTT,TRBV5-6,-,TRBJ2-2,TRBD2
CASRKGLGAYNEQFF,TGTGCCAGCAGAAAGGGACTAGGGGCCTACAATGAGCAGTTCTTC,TRBV6-1,once,TRBJ2-1,TRBD2
CSARIFGQGNEKLFF,TGCAGTGCTAGAATATTTGGACAGGGGAACGAAAAACTGTTTTTT,TRBV20-1,many,TRBJ1-4,TRBD1
CASSRRTVTGELFF,TGTGCCAGCAGCCGTCGGACAGTCACCGGGGAGCTGTTTTTT,TRBV14,-,TRBJ2-2,-
CASFALAGVGNEQFF,TGTGCCAGCTTCGCCCTAGCGGGGGTTGGGAATGAGCAGTTCTTC,TRBV12-3/TRBV12-4,few,TRBJ2-1,TRBD2
CSVDPRTSGRVLETQYF,TGCAGCGTTGATCCCAGGACTAGCGGGAGGGTCTTAGAGACCCAGTACTTC,TRBV29-1,few,TRBJ2-5,TRBD2
CAISESRHTQETQYF,TGTGCCATCAGTGAGTCCAGACATACCCAAGAGACCCAGTACTTC,TRBV10-3,-,TRBJ2-5,-
CASRGTGDFQETQYF,TGTGCCAGCAGGGGGACAGGGGATTTCCAAGAGACCCAGTACTTC,TRBV12-3/TRBV12-4,once,TRBJ2-5,TRBD1
CASRQGRNTGELFF,TGTGCCAGCAGGCAGGGACGGAACACCGGGGAGCTGTTTTTT,TRBV6-1,few,TRBJ2-2,-
CASNRQGNTGELFF,TGTGCCAGCAACCGACAGGGAAACACCGGGGAGCTGTTTTTT,TRBV6-1,many,TRBJ2-2,TRBD1
CASSLERQRYNEQFF,TGTGCCAGCAGCTTAGAACGACAGCGTTACAATGAGCAGTTCTTC,TRBV7-2,-,TRBJ2-1,-
CASRKTGTSFDTQYF,TGTGCCAGCAGAAAGACCGGGACTAGCTTCGATACGCAGTATTTT,TRBV7-2,-,TRBJ2-3,TRBD2
CASSYLAGADTQYF,TGTGCCAGCAGTTACCTAGCGGGAGCAGATACGCAGTATTTT,TRBV6-2/TRBV6-3,few,TRBJ2-3,TRBD2
CSAREERGLTTDTQYF,TGCAGTGCTAGAGAGGAAAGGGGACTAACCACAGATACGCAGTATTTT,TRBV20-1,-,TRBJ2-3,TRBD2
CSVGGSGRFSEQFF,TGCAGCGTTGGGGGGAGCGGGAGGTTTAGTGAGCAGTTCTTC,TRBV29-1,many,TRBJ2-1,TRBD2
CATSDTYGYTF,TGTGCCACCAGTGACACATATGGCTACACCTTC,TRBV24-1,few,TRBJ1-2,-
CASSPLGPGLQFF,TGTGCCAGCAGCCCCCTGGGGCCCGGCCTGCAGTTCTTC,TRBV14,many,TRBJ2-1,-
CASSQEGWPDQTDTQYF,TGCGCCAGCAGCCAAGAAGGATGGCCAGATCAAACAGATACGCAGTATTTT,TRBV4-3,few,TRBJ2-3,-
CASSFDGISGNTIYF,TGTGCCAGCAGCTTTGACGGAATCTCTGGAAACACCATATATTTT,TRBV7-2,few,TRBJ1-3,-
CSARSRDRNTIYF,TGCAGTGCTAGGTCCCGGGACAGAAACACCATATATTTT,TRBV20-1,few,TRBJ1-3,-
CASSQTAAEQYF,TGTGCCAGCAGTCAGACCGCAGCCGAGCAGTACTTC,TRBV6-6,-,TRBJ2-7,-
CASSYPRASEDTQYF,TGTGCCAGCAGTTACCCACGGGCGAGCGAGGATACGCAGTATTTT,TRBV6-2/TRBV6-3,few,TRBJ2-3,-
CSARDQGAGRTEAFF,TGCAGTGCTAGAGACCAGGGGGCAGGAAGGACTGAAGCTTTCTTT,TRBV20-1,few,TRBJ1-1,TRBD1
CAIRNTRSPGDTQYF,TGTGCCATCAGAAATACTAGATCCCCAGGGGATACGCAGTATTTT,TRBV10-3,-,TRBJ2-3,-
CASSLAGWNTEAFF,TGCGCCAGCAGCTTGGCAGGTTGGAACACTGAAGCTTTCTTT,TRBV5-1,-,TRBJ1-1,-
CSARDLRAGGPTDTQYF,TGCAGTGCTAGAGATTTGAGGGCGGGGGGCCCAACAGATACGCAGTATTTT,TRBV20-1,once,TRBJ2-3,TRBD2
CSGVDRGLNTEAFF,TGCAGTGGGGTGGACAGGGGGTTGAACACTGAAGCTTTCTTT,TRBV20-1,-,TRBJ1-1,TRBD1
CASARTGEGETQYF,TGTGCCAGCGCTAGGACAGGGGAGGGGGAGACCCAGTACTTC,TRBV4-2,-,TRBJ2-5,TRBD1
CASSYGDSSGANVLTF,TGTGCCAGCAGTTACGGGGACAGCTCTGGGGCCAACGTCCTGACTTTC,TRBV6-2/TRBV6-3,-,TRBJ2-6,TRBD1
CASSASVGEQFF,TGTGCCAGCAGTGCCTCGGTGGGTGAGCAGTTCTTC,TRBV28,few,TRBJ2-1,-
CASSPGRSSYNEQFF,TGTGCCAGCAGCCCGGGACGTAGCTCCTACAATGAGCAGTTCTTC,TRBV7-9,many,TRBJ2-1,-
CASSLANTYEQYF,TGTGCCAGCAGCTTAGCGAATACCTACGAGCAGTACTTC,TRBV7-2,-,TRBJ2-7,-
CASSRGSGNTIYF,TGTGCCAGCAGCCGAGGGTCTGGAAACACCATATATTTT,TRBV3-1,many,TRBJ1-3,-
CASSLSGTPSNQPQHF,TGTGCCAGCAGTTTGTCCGGGACACCTAGCAATCAGCCCCAGCATTTT,TRBV28,few,TRBJ1-5,-
CSAAGDSQNYGYTF,TGCAGTGCTGCCGGGGACAGTCAAAACTATGGCTACACCTTC,TRBV20-1,few,TRBJ1-2,TRBD1
CASSLDRDLLTGELFF,TGTGCCAGCAGCTTGGACAGGGACCTTCTAACCGGGGAGCTGTTTTTT,TRBV5-6,many,TRBJ2-2,-